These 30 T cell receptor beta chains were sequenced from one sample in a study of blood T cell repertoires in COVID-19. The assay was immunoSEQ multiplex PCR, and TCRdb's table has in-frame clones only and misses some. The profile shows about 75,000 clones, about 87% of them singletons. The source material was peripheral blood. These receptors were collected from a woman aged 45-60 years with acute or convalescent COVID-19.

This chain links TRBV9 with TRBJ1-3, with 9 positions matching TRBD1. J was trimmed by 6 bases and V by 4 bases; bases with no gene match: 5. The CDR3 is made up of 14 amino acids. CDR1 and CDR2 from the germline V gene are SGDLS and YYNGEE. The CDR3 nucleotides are TGTGCCAGCAGCTCCGGGACAGGGCCAAACACCATATATTTT. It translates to CASSSGTGPNTIYF.

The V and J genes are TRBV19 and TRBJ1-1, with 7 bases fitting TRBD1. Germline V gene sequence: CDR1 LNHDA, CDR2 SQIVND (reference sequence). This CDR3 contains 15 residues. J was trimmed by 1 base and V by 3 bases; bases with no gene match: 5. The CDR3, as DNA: TGTGCCAGTAGTATCTGGGACAGCAAGAACACTGAAGCTTTCTTT. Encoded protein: CASSIWDSKNTEAFF.

The CDR3 nucleotides are TGTGCCAGCAACAGGGCTTCGTACAATGAGCAGTTCTTC. Its translation is CASNRASYNEQFF. The rearrangement links TRBV28 to TRBJ2-1, with D possibly being TRBD1 (6 bases). Germline V gene sequence: CDR1 MDHEN, CDR2 SYDVKM. The CDR3 has 13 residues. V gave up 7 bases and J gave up 4 bases, with 11 bases separating them.

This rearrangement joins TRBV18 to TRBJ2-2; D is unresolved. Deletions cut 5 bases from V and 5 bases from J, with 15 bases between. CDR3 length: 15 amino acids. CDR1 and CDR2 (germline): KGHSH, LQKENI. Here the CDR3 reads CASSAWQTRTGELFF. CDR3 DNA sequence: TGTGCCAGCTCAGCATGGCAGACGAGGACCGGGGAGCTGTTTTTT.

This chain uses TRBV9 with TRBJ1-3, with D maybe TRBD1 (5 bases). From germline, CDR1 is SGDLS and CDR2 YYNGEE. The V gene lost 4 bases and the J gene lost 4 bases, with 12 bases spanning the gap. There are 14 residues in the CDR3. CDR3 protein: CASSPMGLGNTIYF. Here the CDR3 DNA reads TGTGCCAGCAGCCCTATGGGACTCGGAAACACCATATATTTT.

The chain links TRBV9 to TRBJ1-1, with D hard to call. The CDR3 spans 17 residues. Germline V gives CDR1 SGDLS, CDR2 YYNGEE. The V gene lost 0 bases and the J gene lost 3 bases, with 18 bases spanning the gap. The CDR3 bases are TGTGCCAGCAGCGTAGTTCCGGGTTTAGGTTTGGACACTGAAGCTTTCTTT. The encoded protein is CASSVVPGLGLDTEAFF.

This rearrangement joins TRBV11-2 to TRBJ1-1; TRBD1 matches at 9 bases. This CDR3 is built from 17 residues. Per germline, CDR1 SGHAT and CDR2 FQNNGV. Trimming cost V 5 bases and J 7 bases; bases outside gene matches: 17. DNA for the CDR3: TGTGCCAGCAGCCAACCGGGGACAGGGAGTTTAAAGAATGAAGCTTTCTTT. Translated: CASSQPGTGSLKNEAFF.

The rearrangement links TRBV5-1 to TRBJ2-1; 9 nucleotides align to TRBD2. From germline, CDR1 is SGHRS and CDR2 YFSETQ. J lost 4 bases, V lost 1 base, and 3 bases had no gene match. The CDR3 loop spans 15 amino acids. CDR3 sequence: CASSLYSGGYNEQFF. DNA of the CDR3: TGCGCCAGCAGCTTGTATAGCGGGGGATACAATGAGCAGTTCTTC.

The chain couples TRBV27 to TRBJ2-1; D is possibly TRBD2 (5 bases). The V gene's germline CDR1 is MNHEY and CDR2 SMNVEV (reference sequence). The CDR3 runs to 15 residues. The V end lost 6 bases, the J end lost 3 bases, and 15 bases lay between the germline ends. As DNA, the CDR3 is TGTGCCAGCAGCCCGGATAAGCGGCACTACAATGAGCAGTTCTTC. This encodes CASSPDKRHYNEQFF.

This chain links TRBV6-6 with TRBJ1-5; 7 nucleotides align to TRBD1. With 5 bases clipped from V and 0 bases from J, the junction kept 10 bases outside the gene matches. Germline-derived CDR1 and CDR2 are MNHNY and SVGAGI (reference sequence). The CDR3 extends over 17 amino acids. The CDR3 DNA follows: TGTGCCAGCAGTCGAAAGGGACAGACTTTTAGCAATCAGCCCCAGCATTTT. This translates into CASSRKGQTFSNQPQHF.

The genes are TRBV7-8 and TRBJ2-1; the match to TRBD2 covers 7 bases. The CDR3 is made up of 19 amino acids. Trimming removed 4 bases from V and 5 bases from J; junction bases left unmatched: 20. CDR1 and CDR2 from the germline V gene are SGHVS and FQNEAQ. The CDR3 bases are TGTGCCAGCAGCTCCTTAGTGGGTGGGCACGGGGGGTTTCACAATGAGCAGTTCTTC. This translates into CASSSLVGGHGGFHNEQFF.

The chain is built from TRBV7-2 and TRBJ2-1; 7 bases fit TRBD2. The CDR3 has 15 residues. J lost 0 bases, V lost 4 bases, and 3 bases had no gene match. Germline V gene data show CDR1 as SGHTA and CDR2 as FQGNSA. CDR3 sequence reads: CASSSSSGSYNEQFF. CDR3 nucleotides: TGTGCCAGCAGCTCCTCTAGCGGCTCCTACAATGAGCAGTTCTTC.

CDR3 loop: CASSLAGPREQYF. CDR3 nucleotides: TGTGCCAGCAGCTTAGCGGGGCCCCGCGAGCAGTACTTC. The rearrangement links TRBV7-2 to TRBJ2-7; D is perhaps TRBD1 (5 bases). The length of the CDR3 is 13 residues. Trimming removed 0 bases at V and 6 bases at J, with 9 bases between. The germline V gene encodes CDR1 SGHTA and CDR2 FQGNSA.

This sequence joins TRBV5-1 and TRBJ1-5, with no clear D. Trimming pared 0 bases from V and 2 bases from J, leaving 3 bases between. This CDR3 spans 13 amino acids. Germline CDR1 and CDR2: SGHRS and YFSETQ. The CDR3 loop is CASSLAGNQPQHF. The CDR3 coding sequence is TGCGCCAGCAGCTTGGCTGGCAATCAGCCCCAGCATTTT.

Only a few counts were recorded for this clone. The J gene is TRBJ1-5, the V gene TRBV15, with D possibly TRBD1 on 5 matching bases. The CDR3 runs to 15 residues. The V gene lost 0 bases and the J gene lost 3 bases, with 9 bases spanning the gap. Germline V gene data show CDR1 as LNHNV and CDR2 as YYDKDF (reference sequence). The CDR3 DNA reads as TGTGCCACCAGCAGAGATAAAGGGGTCAATCAGCCCCAGCATTTT. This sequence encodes CATSRDKGVNQPQHF.

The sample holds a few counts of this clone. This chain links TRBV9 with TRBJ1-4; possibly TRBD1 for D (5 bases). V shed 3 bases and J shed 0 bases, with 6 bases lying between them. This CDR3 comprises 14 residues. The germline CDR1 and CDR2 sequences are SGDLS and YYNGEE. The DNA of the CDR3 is TGTGCCAGCAGCGCGACAGCAACTAATGAAAAACTGTTTTTT. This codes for CASSATATNEKLFF.

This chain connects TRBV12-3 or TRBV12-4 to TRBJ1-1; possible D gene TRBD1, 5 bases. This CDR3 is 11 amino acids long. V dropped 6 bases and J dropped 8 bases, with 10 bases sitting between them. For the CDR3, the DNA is TGTGCCAGCAGGCAGGGTAACGAAGCTTTCTTT. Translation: CASRQGNEAFF.

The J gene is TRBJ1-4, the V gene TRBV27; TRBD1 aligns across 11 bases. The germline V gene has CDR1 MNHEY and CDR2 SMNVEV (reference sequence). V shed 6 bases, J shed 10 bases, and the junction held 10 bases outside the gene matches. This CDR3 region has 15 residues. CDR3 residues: CASRVSGTGGGKLFF. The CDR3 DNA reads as TGTGCCAGCAGAGTTTCCGGGACAGGGGGTGGAAAACTGTTTTTT.

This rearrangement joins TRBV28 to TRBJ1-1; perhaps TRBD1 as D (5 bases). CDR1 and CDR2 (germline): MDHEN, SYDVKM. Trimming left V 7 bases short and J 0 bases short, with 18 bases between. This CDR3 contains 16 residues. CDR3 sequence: CASTIGVGTVNTEAFF. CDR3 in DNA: TGTGCCAGCACAATAGGGGTGGGAACAGTGAACACTGAAGCTTTCTTT.

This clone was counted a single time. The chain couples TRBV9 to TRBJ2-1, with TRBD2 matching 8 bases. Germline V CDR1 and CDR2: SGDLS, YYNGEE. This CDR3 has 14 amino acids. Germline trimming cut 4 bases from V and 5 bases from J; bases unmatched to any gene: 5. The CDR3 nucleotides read TGTGCCAGCAGCCCCCGACTAGCGAACAATGAGCAGTTCTTC. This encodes CASSPRLANNEQFF.

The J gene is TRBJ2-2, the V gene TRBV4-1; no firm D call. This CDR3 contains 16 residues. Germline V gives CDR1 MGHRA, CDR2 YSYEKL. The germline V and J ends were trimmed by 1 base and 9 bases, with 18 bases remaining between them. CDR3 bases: TGCGCCAGCAGCCAAGGAGATCTGGCGGTCTTCAGGGAGCTGTTTTTT. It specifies CASSQGDLAVFRELFF.

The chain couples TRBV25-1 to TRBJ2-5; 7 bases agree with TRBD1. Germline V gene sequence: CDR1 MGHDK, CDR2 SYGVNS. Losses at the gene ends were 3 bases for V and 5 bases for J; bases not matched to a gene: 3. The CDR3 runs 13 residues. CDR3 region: CASSDTGAETQYF. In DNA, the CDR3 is TGTGCCAGCAGTGACACAGGGGCCGAGACCCAGTACTTC.

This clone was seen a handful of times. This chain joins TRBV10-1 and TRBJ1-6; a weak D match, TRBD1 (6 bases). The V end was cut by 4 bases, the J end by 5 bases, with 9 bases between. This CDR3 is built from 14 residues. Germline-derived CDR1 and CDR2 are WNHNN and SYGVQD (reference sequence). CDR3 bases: TGCGCCAGCAGTGTGACAGGACATAATTCACCCCTCCACTTT. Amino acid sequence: CASSVTGHNSPLHF.

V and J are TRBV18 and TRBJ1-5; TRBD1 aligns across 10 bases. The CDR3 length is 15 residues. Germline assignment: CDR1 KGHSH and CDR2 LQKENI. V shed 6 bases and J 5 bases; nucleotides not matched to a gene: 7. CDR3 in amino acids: CASSGTGAKYQPQHF. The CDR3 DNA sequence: TGTGCCAGCTCCGGGACAGGGGCGAAATATCAGCCCCAGCATTTT. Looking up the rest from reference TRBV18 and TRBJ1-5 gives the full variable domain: NAGVMQNPRHLVRRRGQEARLRCSPMKGHSHVYWYRQLPEEGLKFMVYLQKENIIDESGMPKERFSAEFPKEGPSILRIQQVVRGDSAAYFCASSGTGAKYQPQHFGDGTRLSIL.

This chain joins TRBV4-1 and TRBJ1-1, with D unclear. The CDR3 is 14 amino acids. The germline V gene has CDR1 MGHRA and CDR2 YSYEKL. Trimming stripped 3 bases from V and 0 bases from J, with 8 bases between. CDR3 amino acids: CASSHIPLNTEAFF. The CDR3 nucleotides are TGCGCCAGCAGCCATATCCCCCTGAACACTGAAGCTTTCTTT.

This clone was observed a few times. CDR3 sequence: CASSYDRADYGYTF. The CDR3 nucleotides read TGTGCCAGCAGTTACGACAGGGCGGACTATGGCTACACCTTC. V and J are TRBV6-5 and TRBJ1-2; 7 nucleotides line up with TRBD1. This CDR3 is built from 14 residues. V lost 2 bases, J lost 3 bases, and 3 bases stayed unmatched. Germline-derived CDR1 and CDR2 are MNHEY and SVGAGI.

The DNA of the CDR3 is TGTGCCAGCAGCTTTGACAGGGGGCAAGGCACCGGGGAGCTGTTTTTT. Translated, it gives CASSFDRGQGTGELFF. V gene TRBV7-9 combines with J gene TRBJ2-2; 10 nucleotides align to TRBD1. Germline V gene sequence: CDR1 SEHNR, CDR2 FQNEAQ (reference sequence). CDR3 size: 16 residues. V was clipped by 3 bases and J by 4 bases; unmatched bases: 5.

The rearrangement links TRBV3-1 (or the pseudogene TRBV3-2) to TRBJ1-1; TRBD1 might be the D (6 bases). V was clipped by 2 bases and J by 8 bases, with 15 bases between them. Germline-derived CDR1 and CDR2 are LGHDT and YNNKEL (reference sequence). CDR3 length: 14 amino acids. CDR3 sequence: CASSQLQGEGEAFF. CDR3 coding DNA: TGTGCCAGCAGCCAACTACAGGGAGAGGGGGAAGCTTTCTTT.

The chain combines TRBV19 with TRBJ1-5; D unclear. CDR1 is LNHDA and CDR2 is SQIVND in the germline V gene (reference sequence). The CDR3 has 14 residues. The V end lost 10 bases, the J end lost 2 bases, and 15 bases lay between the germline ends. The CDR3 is CATCASLGNQPQHF. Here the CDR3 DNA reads TGTGCCACCTGTGCGAGTTTAGGCAATCAGCCCCAGCATTTT. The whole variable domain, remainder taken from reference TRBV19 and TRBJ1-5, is DGGITQSPKYLFRKEGQNVTLSCEQNLNHDAMYWYRQDPGQGLRLIYYSQIVNDFQKGDIAEGYSVSREKKESFPLTVTSAQKNPTAFYLCATCASLGNQPQHFGDGTRLSIL.

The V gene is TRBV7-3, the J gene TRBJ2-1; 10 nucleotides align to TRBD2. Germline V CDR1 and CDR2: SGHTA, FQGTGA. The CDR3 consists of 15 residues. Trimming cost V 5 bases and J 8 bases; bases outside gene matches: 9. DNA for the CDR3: TGTGCCAGCAGCGGCGCGCTAGCGGGAGCCGATGAGCAGTTCTTC. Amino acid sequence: CASSGALAGADEQFF.